The sequence of this T cell receptor (beta chain) was determined in a study of T cells in Graves' hyperthyroidism and ophthalmopathy. Study-wide findings and caveats: Before onset, by a median of around 6.1 months, the model predicted ophthalmopathy. Most thyroid clonotypes that were expanded above 0.001 also turned up in blood.

It was RNA transcripts that yielded the amplified TCR beta CDR3 regions. HTBI primers were used for first-round RT-PCR of the TCR CDR3. MiXCR, run by TCRdb on the multiplex PCR reads, gives a single entry per CDR3 protein. The table lists about 580,000 distinct CDR3 sequences, 40% to 55% of them singletons. The CDR3 loop spans 14 amino acids. J lost 4 bases, V lost 3 bases, and 2 bases had no gene match. Of note for this clonotype: Its antigen is as yet unknown.

Over 18 months, lack of ophthalmopathy progression marked Graves' hyperthyroidism as stable. This sequence was found in a woman in her late teens or twenties with Graves' hyperthyroidism. The sequenced sample consisted of peripheral blood or thyroid tissue (not recorded which). This chain joins TRBV12-3 or TRBV12-4 and TRBJ2-1, with 8 bases matching TRBD2. The DNA for the CDR3 is TGTGCCAGCAGTTTGACTAGCGTGTACAATGAGCAGTTCTTC. It yields the protein CASSLTSVYNEQFF.